This note documents a single TCR beta chain sequence. Its recognized antigen is unknown. No much larger clonotype is one base removed from it; base qualities were not supplied. The record originates from a study of blood T cell repertoires in COVID-19 (TCRdb year 2020). Broadly, across the study: The collaborator samples originated in the United States, Italy and Spain and spanned the acute and convalescent phases of COVID-19. A de-identified subject ID, COVID-19 status, age in years and sex were almost always included in the sample metadata. Where HLA class I and class II types were available, the types were taken from metadata supplied by the sample provider, not from assay-based typing. Samples came from the ongoing ImmuneRACE study (first 160 participants) plus 1,254 subjects from 6 global collaborators. The repertoires were released in a freely available public database intended as a resource for research on the immune response to SARS-CoV-2. The prospective study material was composed of cDNA or gDNA derived from T cells, B-cell-depleted T cells, or PBMCs. Deeply sampled blood TCRbeta repertoires from subjects exposed to, actively infected with, or recovered from COVID-19 were included in the dataset.

TCRbeta CDR3 regions were amplified from genomic DNA using the immunoSEQ Assay, a bias-controlled multiplex PCR. In the original analysis: The number of nucleated cells in each sample was estimated by amplification of reference gene primers within the assay. To quantify the absolute abundance of each unique TCRbeta CDR3 rearrangement, sequence reads were collapsed and filtered. For each sample, productive Simpson clonality was calculated by taking the square root of Simpson's diversity index across productive rearrangements. Held by TCRdb, this immuneACCESS table contains in-frame sequences only and omits some clones. Under half of the omission traces to an unresolved V gene where checked; the cause of the rest is unknown. V and J calls and clone size are as listed in that table; D and trimming were resolved from the DNA. The sample data list about 40,000 clones, and approximately 84% of these were observed just once. Of the sample, more than 12% falls within the top ten clones.

Points the paper makes about the study in general: Clinical and demographic metadata were provided uncurated, with the amount varying by source and participant.

Whole blood was collected in K2EDTA tubes by collaborating institutions according to the institutions' own protocols. Collaborator samples were shipped for TCRbeta analysis as frozen whole blood, isolated PBMCs, or DNA extracted from either sample type. Cut back by 1 base and 1 base, the V and J ends lie 11 bases apart. Spanning cysteine to phenylalanine, the CDR3 consists of 15 amino acids. The kept DNA is CDR3 alone, 45 bases in frame from the first base. Via the germline V gene, CDR1 is SGHRS and CDR2 YFSETQ. The source material was peripheral blood. The sequence is built from TRBV5-1 and TRBJ1-1; the D gene cannot be resolved reliably. This TCR derives from a man aged 45-65 years with active or convalescent COVID-19. The DNA sequence reads TGCGCCAGCAGCTTGCGTCCCGGTGGGAACACTGAAGCTTTCTTT. It translates to CASSLRPGGNTEAFF.